A single sample is the source of the 28 T cell receptor beta chains below, sequenced in a study of blood T cell repertoires in COVID-19. Only in-frame clones appear in the TCRdb table, and some are missing; sequencing was by immunoSEQ multiplex PCR. Among 100,000 or so clones listed, about 72% were seen once. Sample: peripheral blood. Receptors originate from a man in his fifties or sixties with active or convalescent COVID-19.

The V call is TRBV5-1, the J call TRBJ2-5; TRBD1 aligns across 10 bases. The junction had 2 bases not matched to a gene; V was cut back by 3 bases and J by 3 bases. The CDR3 extends over 14 amino acids. Germline V gives CDR1 SGHRS, CDR2 YFSETQ. DNA of the CDR3: TGCGCCAGCAGCTCCGGGACAGGGGAAGAGACCCAGTACTTC. It is translated as CASSSGTGEETQYF.

The chain joins TRBV5-4 to TRBJ2-7; 7 nucleotides line up with TRBD1. The CDR3 totals 14 residues. The germline gives CDR1 SGHNT, CDR2 YYREEE (reference sequence). After removal of 0 bases from V and 2 bases from J, the junction contained 2 bases not matched to a gene. CDR3 sequence reads: CASSLDRGPYEQYF. The CDR3 DNA follows: TGTGCCAGCAGCTTGGACAGGGGCCCCTACGAGCAGTACTTC.

V gene TRBV2 combines with J gene TRBJ1-1; D gene ambiguous. The CDR3 has 14 residues. Trimming left V 8 bases short and J 1 base short, with 14 bases between. Germline lookup yields CDR1 SNHLY and CDR2 FYNNEI. The CDR3 sequence is CASRPVYRNTEAFF. CDR3 in DNA: TGTGCCAGCCGCCCGGTATACAGGAACACTGAAGCTTTCTTT.

The V call is TRBV7-2, the J call TRBJ2-5, with D possibly TRBD1 on 7 matching bases. The CDR3 loop spans 17 amino acids. Germline CDR1 SGHTA, CDR2 FQGNSA. V was pared by 5 bases and J by 4 bases, with 23 bases between. DNA for the CDR3: TGTGCCAGCAGCAAGGGTCCATGGCAGGGGGGAGGAGAGACCCAGTACTTC. Translating gives CASSKGPWQGGGETQYF.

The gene calls are TRBV19 and TRBJ2-1, with 7 bases aligning to TRBD2. CDR3 size: 15 residues. Per the germline V gene, CDR1 is LNHDA and CDR2 is SQIVND (reference sequence). V trimming: 6 bases; J trimming: 8 bases; junction bases outside the gene matches: 13. The CDR3 sequence: CASSPSGLGAYEQFF. The CDR3 DNA follows: TGTGCCAGTAGCCCCTCCGGACTAGGGGCGTATGAGCAGTTCTTC.

V and J are TRBV19 and TRBJ2-5; D unclear. Trimming shortened V by 3 bases and J by 1 base, and 3 bases separated the two germline ends. CDR3 length: 12 amino acids. Germline CDR1 and CDR2: LNHDA and SQIVND (reference sequence). CDR3 sequence reads: CASSIRQETQYF. DNA of the CDR3: TGTGCCAGTAGTATCCGCCAAGAGACCCAGTACTTC. Filled out from reference TRBV19 and TRBJ2-5, the complete variable domain reads DGGITQSPKYLFRKEGQNVTLSCEQNLNHDAMYWYRQDPGQGLRLIYYSQIVNDFQKGDIAEGYSVSREKKESFPLTVTSAQKNPTAFYLCASSIRQETQYFGPGTRLLVL.

In DNA, the CDR3 is TGTGCCAGCAGTTTTCCGGGGGGTATCGGCTTCTTT. This translates into CASSFPGGIGFF. The chain has TRBV12-3 or TRBV12-4 and TRBJ1-1, with a weak D call TRBD1 (5 bases). V lost 3 bases and J lost 14, with 16 bases in between. The CDR3 has 12 residues.

The chain employs TRBV6-1 and TRBJ2-3, with D possibly matching TRBD1 (6 bases). Trimming stripped 3 bases from V and 2 bases from J, with 12 bases between. CDR3 length equals 15 residues. Germline-derived CDR1 and CDR2 are MNHNS and SASEGT. The CDR3, as DNA: TGTGCCAGCAGTGATACAGGGAGTTACACAGATACGCAGTATTTT. Protein: CASSDTGSYTDTQYF.

This chain joins TRBV5-6 and TRBJ2-1, with D possibly matching TRBD1 (5 bases). V was shortened by 4 bases and J by 6 bases, with 11 bases between the two germline ends. Germline V gene lookup returns CDR1 SGHDT and CDR2 YYEEEE. CDR3 length: 13 amino acids. CDR3 DNA: TGTGCCAGCAGCCTATTCGACAGCAATGAGCAGTTCTTC. Translation gives CASSLFDSNEQFF.

This clone appeared once. This sequence joins TRBV4-2 and TRBJ1-2, with no clear D. Germline V gene lookup returns CDR1 LGHNA and CDR2 YNFKEQ. Between the trimmed V and J ends, which lost 4 bases and 7 bases, there was a span of 16 bases. This CDR3 has 14 residues. In nucleotides, the CDR3 is TGTGCCAGCAGCCGAGAAACGGTAGAGCTTGGCTACACCTTC. Amino acids: CASSRETVELGYTF.

V gene TRBV28 combines with J gene TRBJ2-7, with 7 bases fitting TRBD2. V lost 1 base, J lost 0 bases, and 3 bases stayed unmatched. The CDR3 loop spans 15 amino acids. The germline gives CDR1 MDHEN, CDR2 SYDVKM. The CDR3 DNA reads as TGTGCCAGCAGTTTATTGCGGGGGAGCTCCTACGAGCAGTACTTC. This gives the protein CASSLLRGSSYEQYF.

The CDR3 sequence: CASSPYTDTQYF. The CDR3 region has the DNA TGTGCCAGCAGCCCCTACACAGATACGCAGTATTTT. The chain recombines TRBV11-2 with TRBJ2-3; D unclear. This CDR3 is 12 amino acids long. Trimming took 5 bases from V and 2 from J, leaving 5 bases between them. The germline CDR1 and CDR2 sequences are SGHAT and FQNNGV.

This rearrangement joins TRBV21-1 to TRBJ1-5; the tabulated D call, TRBD1, remains unverified against the DNA. TRBV21-1 is listed as a pseudogene. This CDR3 comprises 20 residues. CDR3 protein: CASITSTPQVPDMGNQPQHF. CDR3 in DNA: TGTGCCAGCATCACCTCAACCCCACAGGTGCCGGATATGGGCAATCAGCCCCAGCATTTT.

This clone was observed a handful of times. This rearrangement joins TRBV27 to TRBJ2-1; TRBD2 matches at 8 bases. The CDR3 extends over 19 amino acids. Germline trimming cut 3 bases from V and 1 base from J; bases unmatched to any gene: 14. Germline loops: CDR1 MNHEY, CDR2 SMNVEV (reference sequence). CDR3 residues: CASSLLASGHSGSYNEQFF. CDR3 DNA: TGTGCCAGCAGTTTGTTGGCTAGCGGGCACTCAGGATCCTACAATGAGCAGTTCTTC.

The chain combines TRBV12-2 with TRBJ1-5. TRBV12-2 is given as a pseudogene. CDR3 length equals 17 residues. CDR3 protein: CASRLERQTYSNQPQHF. In nucleotides, the CDR3 is TGTGCAAGTCGCTTAGAGAGGCAGACTTATAGCAATCAGCCCCAGCATTTT.

This chain connects TRBV29-1 to TRBJ2-2, with 11 bases identical to TRBD2. The germline V gene has CDR1 SQVTM and CDR2 ANQGSEA. CDR3 length equals 16 residues. Unmatched junction bases numbered 1, after V lost 1 base and J lost 0 bases. The CDR3 DNA reads TGCAGCGTTGAAGCACTAGCGGGGGCGAACACCGGGGAGCTGTTTTTT. Translating gives CSVEALAGANTGELFF.

CDR3 sequence (DNA): TGTGCCACCAGTGGCACCCTGCGAGATGAGCAGTTCTTC. This encodes CATSGTLRDEQFF. The V and J genes are TRBV24-1 and TRBJ2-1; D call uncertain. CDR1 KGHDR and CDR2 SFDVKD come from the germline V gene. This CDR3 region has 13 residues. The ends were cut back, 5 bases at V and 8 bases at J, with 12 bases in the middle.

This CDR3 reads CASSGGVEGPGNTIYF. CDR3 in DNA: TGTGCCAGCAGCGGTGGAGTGGAGGGACCTGGAAACACCATATATTTT. The rearrangement uses TRBV9 and TRBJ1-3, with a tentative D call TRBD1 (5 bases). Germline assignment: CDR1 SGDLS and CDR2 YYNGEE. The V and J ends lost 3 bases and 2 bases respectively, with 15 bases between them. The CDR3 runs 16 residues.

This chain's CDR3 is CASSYSQGRKNTEAFF. CDR3 coding DNA: TGTGCCAGCAGTTACTCACAGGGGAGGAAGAACACTGAAGCTTTCTTT. This sequence joins TRBV6-5 and TRBJ1-1; 7 nucleotides match TRBD1. The V gene end was trimmed by 0 bases and the J gene end by 1 base; junction bases not matched to a gene: 5. Germline V lookup: CDR1 MNHEY, CDR2 SVGAGI. CDR3 length: 16 amino acids.

This clone appeared once. The rearrangement links TRBV3-1 (or the pseudogene TRBV3-2) to TRBJ2-3, with 7 positions matching TRBD2. V trimming: 3 bases; J trimming: 6 bases; junction bases outside the gene matches: 12. Germline CDR1 and CDR2: LGHDT and YNNKEL (reference sequence). The CDR3 sequence is 16 residues long. The CDR3: CASSHGLGLAADTQYF. The DNA for the CDR3 is TGTGCCAGCAGCCACGGATTGGGGCTAGCGGCCGATACGCAGTATTTT.

The J gene is TRBJ2-5, the V gene TRBV3-1 (or the pseudogene TRBV3-2); D is unresolved. Trimming took off 4 bases at V and 2 bases at J, with 11 bases between the two ends. Germline CDR1 reads LGHDT; CDR2 reads YNNKEL (reference sequence). This CDR3 has 14 residues. CDR3 coding DNA: TGTGCCAGCAGCCTACGGAGAGCACAAGAGACCCAGTACTTC. This codes for CASSLRRAQETQYF.

The chain links TRBV4-1 to TRBJ2-5, with 12 positions matching TRBD2. The CDR3 has 16 amino acids. CDR1 is MGHRA and CDR2 is YSYEKL in the germline V gene. J was trimmed by 1 base and V by 4 bases; bases with no gene match: 4. DNA for the CDR3: TGCGCCAGCAGCCCACTAGCGGGAGGTTCCCAAGAGACCCAGTACTTC. Protein sequence: CASSPLAGGSQETQYF.

The table lists this clone with a count of one. The chain employs TRBV5-4 and TRBJ1-2; 10 bases map to TRBD1. V shed 0 bases, J shed 4 bases, and the junction held 3 bases outside the gene matches. Looked up from germline, CDR1 is SGHNT and CDR2 is YYREEE (reference sequence). This CDR3 is 15 amino acids long. The CDR3, as DNA: TGTGCCAGCAGCTTGGGGGACAGGGGTGGCTATGGCTACACCTTC. Protein sequence: CASSLGDRGGYGYTF.

The chain joins TRBV6-5 to TRBJ1-1, with D maybe TRBD1 (5 bases). Germline V gene lookup returns CDR1 MNHEY and CDR2 SVGAGI. V was shortened by 0 bases and J by 2 bases, with 7 bases between the two germline ends. The CDR3 runs to 14 residues. CDR3 sequence reads: CASSYSQVNTEAFF. The CDR3 DNA reads as TGTGCCAGCAGTTACTCACAGGTTAACACTGAAGCTTTCTTT.

V and J are TRBV5-5 and TRBJ2-5, with TRBD2 identical over 10 bases. The CDR3 is 15 amino acids. Unmatched junction bases numbered 4, after V lost 0 bases and J lost 5 bases. Germline V CDR1 and CDR2: SGHKS, YYEKEE (reference sequence). CDR3 sequence: CASSLGAGGVETQYF. The CDR3 DNA reads as TGTGCCAGCAGCTTGGGAGCGGGAGGGGTGGAGACCCAGTACTTC.

The rearrangement links TRBV6-5 to TRBJ2-1, with TRBD2 identical over 10 bases. Unmatched junction bases numbered 5, after V lost 5 bases and J lost 4 bases. CDR3 length equals 15 residues. CDR1 is MNHEY, CDR2 SVGAGI, per germline. This chain's CDR3 is CASSPWTSGYNEQFF. The CDR3 region has the DNA TGTGCCAGCAGTCCCTGGACTAGCGGATACAATGAGCAGTTCTTC.

This clone was seen only a few times. The V gene is TRBV6-5, the J gene TRBJ1-1; 9 bases fit TRBD1. V lost 6 bases, J lost 5 bases, and 1 base stayed unmatched. The CDR3 consists of 12 residues. CDR1 and CDR2 (germline): MNHEY, SVGAGI. As DNA, the CDR3 is TGTGCCAGCAGGACAGGGGGGACTGAAGCTTTCTTT. Amino acids: CASRTGGTEAFF.

V gene TRBV24-1 combines with J gene TRBJ2-2, with a possible D match to TRBD2 (6 bases). This CDR3 comprises 16 residues. Germline V CDR1 and CDR2: KGHDR, SFDVKD. Trimming took off 3 bases at V and 2 bases at J, with 12 bases between the two ends. CDR3 loop: CATSDPWRANTGELFF. The CDR3 DNA reads TGTGCCACCAGTGATCCTTGGAGGGCCAACACCGGGGAGCTGTTTTTT.